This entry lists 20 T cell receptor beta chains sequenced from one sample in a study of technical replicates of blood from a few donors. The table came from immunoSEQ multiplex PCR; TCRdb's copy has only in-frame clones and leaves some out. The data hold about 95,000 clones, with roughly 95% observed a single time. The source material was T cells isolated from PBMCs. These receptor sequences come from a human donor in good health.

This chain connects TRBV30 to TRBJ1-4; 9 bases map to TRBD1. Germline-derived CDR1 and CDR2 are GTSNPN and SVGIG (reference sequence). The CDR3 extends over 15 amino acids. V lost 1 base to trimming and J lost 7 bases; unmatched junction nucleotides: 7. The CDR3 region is CAWSAGQGYGEKLFF. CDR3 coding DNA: TGTGCCTGGAGTGCTGGACAGGGGTATGGTGAAAAACTGTTTTTT.

The CDR3, as DNA: TGTGCCAGCAGCTTAGGGCGGGAGGTGGAGGAGCAGTTCTTC. It codes for CASSLGREVEEQFF. The V and J genes are TRBV7-2 and TRBJ2-1; 8 positions match TRBD2. V gave up 1 base and J gave up 10 bases; unmatched junction bases: 6. This CDR3 has 14 amino acids. Germline loops: CDR1 SGHTA, CDR2 FQGNSA. Together with reference TRBV7-2 and TRBJ2-1, the CDR3 gives the full variable domain: GAGVSQSPSNKVTEKGKDVELRCDPISGHTALYWYRQSLGQGLEFLIYFQGNSAPDKSGLPSDRFSAERTGGSVSTLTIQRTQQEDSAVYLCASSLGREVEEQFFGPGTRLTVL.

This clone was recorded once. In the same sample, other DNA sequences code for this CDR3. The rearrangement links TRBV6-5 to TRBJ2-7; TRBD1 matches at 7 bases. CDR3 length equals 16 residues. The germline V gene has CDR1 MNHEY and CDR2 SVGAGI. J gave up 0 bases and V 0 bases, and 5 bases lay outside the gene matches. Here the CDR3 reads CASSYSTGESSYEQYF. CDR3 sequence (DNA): TGTGCCAGCAGTTACTCAACAGGGGAAAGCTCCTACGAGCAGTACTTC.

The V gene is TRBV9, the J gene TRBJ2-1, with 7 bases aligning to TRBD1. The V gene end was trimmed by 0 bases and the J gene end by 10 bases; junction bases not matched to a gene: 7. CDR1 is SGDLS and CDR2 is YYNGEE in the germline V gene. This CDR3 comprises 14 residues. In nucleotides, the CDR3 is TGTGCCAGCAGCGTAGAAGGGACAGCAGGCGAGCAGTTCTTC. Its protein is CASSVEGTAGEQFF. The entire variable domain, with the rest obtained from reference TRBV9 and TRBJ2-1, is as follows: DSGVTQTPKHLITATGQRVTLRCSPRSGDLSVYWYQQSLDQGLQFLIQYYNGEERAKGNILERFSAQQFPDLHSELNLSSLELGDSALYFCASSVEGTAGEQFFGPGTRLTVL.

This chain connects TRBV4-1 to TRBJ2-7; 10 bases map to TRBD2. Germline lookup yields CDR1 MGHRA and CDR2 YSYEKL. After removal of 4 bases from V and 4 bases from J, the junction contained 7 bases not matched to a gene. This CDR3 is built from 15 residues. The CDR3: CASSPRTSGFYEQYF. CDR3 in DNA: TGCGCCAGCAGCCCTCGGACTAGCGGATTTTACGAGCAGTACTTC.

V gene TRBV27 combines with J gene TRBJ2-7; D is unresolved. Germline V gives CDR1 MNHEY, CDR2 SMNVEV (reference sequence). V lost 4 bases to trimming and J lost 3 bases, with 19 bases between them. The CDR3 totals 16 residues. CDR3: CASSYSIGPVRYEQYF. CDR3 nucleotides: TGTGCCAGCAGTTACTCAATTGGGCCCGTTCGCTACGAGCAGTACTTC.

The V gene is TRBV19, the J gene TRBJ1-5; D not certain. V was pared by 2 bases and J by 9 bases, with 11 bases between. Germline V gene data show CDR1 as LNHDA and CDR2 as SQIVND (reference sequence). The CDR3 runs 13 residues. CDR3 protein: CASSIRTITPQHF. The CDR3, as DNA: TGTGCCAGTAGTATACGGACTATCACGCCCCAGCATTTT.

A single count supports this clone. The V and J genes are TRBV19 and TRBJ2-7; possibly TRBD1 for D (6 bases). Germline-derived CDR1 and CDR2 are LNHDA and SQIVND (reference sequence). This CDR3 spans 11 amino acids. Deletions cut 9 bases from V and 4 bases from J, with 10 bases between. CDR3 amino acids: CASSGVYEQYF. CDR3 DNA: TGTGCCAGCTCAGGGGTGTACGAGCAGTACTTC.

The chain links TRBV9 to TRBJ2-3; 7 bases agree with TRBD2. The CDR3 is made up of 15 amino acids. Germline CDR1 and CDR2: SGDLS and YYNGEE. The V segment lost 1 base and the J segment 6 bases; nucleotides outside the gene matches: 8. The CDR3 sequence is CASSVNAGASDTQYF. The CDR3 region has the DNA TGTGCCAGCAGCGTAAACGCGGGAGCTAGTGATACGCAGTATTTT.

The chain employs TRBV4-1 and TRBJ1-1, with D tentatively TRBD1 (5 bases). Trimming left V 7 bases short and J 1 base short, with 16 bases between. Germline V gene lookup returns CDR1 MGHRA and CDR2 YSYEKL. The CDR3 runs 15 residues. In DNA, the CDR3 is TGCGCCAGCAAGTTACACGGTGGGGCGAACACTGAAGCTTTCTTT. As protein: CASKLHGGANTEAFF.

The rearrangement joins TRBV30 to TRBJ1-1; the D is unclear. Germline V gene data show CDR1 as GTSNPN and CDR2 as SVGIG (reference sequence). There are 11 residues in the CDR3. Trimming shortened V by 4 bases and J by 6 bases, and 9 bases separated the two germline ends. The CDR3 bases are TGTGCCTGGACACCCGGAGCTGAAGCTTTCTTT. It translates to CAWTPGAEAFF.

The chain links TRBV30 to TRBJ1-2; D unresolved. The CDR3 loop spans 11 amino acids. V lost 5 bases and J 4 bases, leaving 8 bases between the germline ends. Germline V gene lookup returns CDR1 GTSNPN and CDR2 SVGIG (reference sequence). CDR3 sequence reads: CAWDSTYGYTF. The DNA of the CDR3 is TGTGCCTGGGACTCAACCTATGGCTACACCTTC.

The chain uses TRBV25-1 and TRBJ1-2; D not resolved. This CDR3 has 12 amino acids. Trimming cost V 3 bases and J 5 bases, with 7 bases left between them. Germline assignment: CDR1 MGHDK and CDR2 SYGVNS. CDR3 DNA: TGTGCCAGCAGTGACAAACTATATGGCTACACCTTC. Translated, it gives CASSDKLYGYTF.

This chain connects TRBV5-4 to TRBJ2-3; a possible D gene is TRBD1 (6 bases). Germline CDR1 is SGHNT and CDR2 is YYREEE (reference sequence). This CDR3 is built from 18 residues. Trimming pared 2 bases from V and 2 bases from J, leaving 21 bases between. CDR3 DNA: TGTGCCAGCAGCTTTGGCGGCCCACAGGGCAGACCCACAGATACGCAGTATTTT. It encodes CASSFGGPQGRPTDTQYF.

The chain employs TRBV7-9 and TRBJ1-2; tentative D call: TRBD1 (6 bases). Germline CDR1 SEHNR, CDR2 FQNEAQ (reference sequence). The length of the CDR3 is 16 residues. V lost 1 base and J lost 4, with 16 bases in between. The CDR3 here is CASSLVPGAIIYGYTF. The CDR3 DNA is TGTGCCAGCAGCTTAGTTCCAGGGGCGATCATCTATGGCTACACCTTC.

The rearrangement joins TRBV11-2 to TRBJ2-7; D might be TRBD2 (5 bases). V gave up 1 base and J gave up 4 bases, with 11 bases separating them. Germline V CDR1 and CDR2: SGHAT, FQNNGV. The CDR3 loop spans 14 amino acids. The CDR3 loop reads CASSLVGIGYEQYF. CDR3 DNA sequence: TGTGCCAGCAGCTTAGTCGGGATAGGGTACGAGCAGTACTTC.

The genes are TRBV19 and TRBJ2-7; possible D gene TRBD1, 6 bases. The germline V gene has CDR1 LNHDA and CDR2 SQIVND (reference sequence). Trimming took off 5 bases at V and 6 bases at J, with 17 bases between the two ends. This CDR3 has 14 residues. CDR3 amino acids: CASSVFGAGVEQYF. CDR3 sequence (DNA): TGTGCCAGTAGTGTGTTTGGGGCAGGGGTCGAGCAGTACTTC. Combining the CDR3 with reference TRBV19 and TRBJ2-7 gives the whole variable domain DGGITQSPKYLFRKEGQNVTLSCEQNLNHDAMYWYRQDPGQGLRLIYYSQIVNDFQKGDIAEGYSVSREKKESFPLTVTSAQKNPTAFYLCASSVFGAGVEQYFGPGTRLTVT.

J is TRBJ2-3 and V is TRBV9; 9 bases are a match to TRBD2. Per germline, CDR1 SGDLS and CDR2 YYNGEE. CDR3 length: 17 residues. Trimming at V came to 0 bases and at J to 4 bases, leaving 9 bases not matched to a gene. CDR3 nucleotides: TGTGCCAGCAGCGTAGAGGCGGCGGGAGGGCCCTCAGATACGCAGTATTTT. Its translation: CASSVEAAGGPSDTQYF.

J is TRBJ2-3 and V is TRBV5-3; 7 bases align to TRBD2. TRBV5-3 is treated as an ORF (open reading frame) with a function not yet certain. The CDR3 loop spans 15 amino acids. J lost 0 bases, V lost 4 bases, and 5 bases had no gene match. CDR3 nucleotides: TGTGCCAGAAGCCCGTGGGGGGGTAGCACAGATACGCAGTATTTT. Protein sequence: CARSPWGGSTDTQYF.

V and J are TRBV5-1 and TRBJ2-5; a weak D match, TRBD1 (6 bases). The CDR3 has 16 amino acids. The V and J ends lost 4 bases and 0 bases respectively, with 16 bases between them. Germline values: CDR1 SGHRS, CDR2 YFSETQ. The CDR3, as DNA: TGCGCCAGCAGCAGCCCCCGGGACAAATACCAAGAGACCCAGTACTTC. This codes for CASSSPRDKYQETQYF.